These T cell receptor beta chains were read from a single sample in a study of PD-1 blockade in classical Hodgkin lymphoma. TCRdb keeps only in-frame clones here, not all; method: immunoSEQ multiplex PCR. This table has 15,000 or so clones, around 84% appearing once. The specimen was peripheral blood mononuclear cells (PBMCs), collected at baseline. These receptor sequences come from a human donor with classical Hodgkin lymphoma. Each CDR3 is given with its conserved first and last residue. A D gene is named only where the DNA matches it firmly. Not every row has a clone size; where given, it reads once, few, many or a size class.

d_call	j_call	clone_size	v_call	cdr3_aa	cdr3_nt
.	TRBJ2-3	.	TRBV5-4	CASSWWGTDTQYF	TGTGCCAGCAGCTGGTGGGGTACAGATACGCAGTATTTT
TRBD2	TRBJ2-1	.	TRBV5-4	CASSRTSGSSYNEQFF	TGTGCCAGCAGCAGGACTAGCGGGAGTTCCTACAATGAGCAGTTCTTC
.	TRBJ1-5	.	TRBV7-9	CASSFGNQPQHF	TGTGCCAGCAGCTTCGGGAATCAGCCCCAGCATTTT
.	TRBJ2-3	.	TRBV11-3	CASSLDRVSWTDTQYF	TGTGCCAGCAGCTTAGATAGGGTTTCATGGACAGATACGCAGTATTTT
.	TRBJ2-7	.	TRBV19	CASSIRVGAADYEQYF	TGTGCCAGTAGTATACGGGTGGGGGCTGCCGACTACGAGCAGTACTTC
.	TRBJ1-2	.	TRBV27	CASSLSGSPGGYTF	TGTGCCAGCAGTTTATCTGGGTCTCCTGGAGGCTACACCTTC
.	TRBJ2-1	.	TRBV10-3	CAISGSRYNEQFF	TGTGCCATCAGTGGTTCCCGCTACAATGAGCAGTTCTTC
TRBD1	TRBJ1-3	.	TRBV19	CASSNTGASGNTIYF	TGTGCCAGTAGTAATACAGGGGCTTCTGGAAACACCATATATTTT
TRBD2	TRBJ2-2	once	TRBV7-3	CASSLIGTSGGNTGELFF	TGTGCCAGCAGCTTAATCGGGACTAGCGGGGGAAACACCGGGGAGCTGTTTTTT
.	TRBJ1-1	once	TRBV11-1	CASSLGAMNTEAFF	TGTGCCAGCAGCTTGGGGGCCATGAACACTGAAGCTTTCTTT
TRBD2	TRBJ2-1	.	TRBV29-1	CSVPMSGGFSNEQFF	TGCAGCGTTCCCATGTCCGGGGGGTTTTCAAATGAGCAGTTCTTC
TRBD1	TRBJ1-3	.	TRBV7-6	CASRLGTAGNTIYF	TGTGCCAGCAGACTGGGGACAGCTGGAAACACCATATATTTT
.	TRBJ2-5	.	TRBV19	CASSIARGQETQYF	TGTGCCAGTAGTATAGCCAGGGGCCAAGAGACCCAGTACTTC
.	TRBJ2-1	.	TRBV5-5	CASSLSGSSYNEQFF	TGTGCCAGCAGCTTGTCGGGTAGCTCCTACAATGAGCAGTTCTTC
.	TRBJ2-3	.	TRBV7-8	CASSLDPLGDTQYF	TGTGCCAGCAGCTTAGACCCCTTGGGGGATACGCAGTATTTT
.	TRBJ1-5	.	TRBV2	CASSARDERNQPQHF	TGTGCCAGCAGTGCCCGGGACGAACGCAATCAGCCCCAGCATTTT
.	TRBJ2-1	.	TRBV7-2	CASSGTGNSYNEQFF	TGTGCCAGCAGTGGGACTGGCAACTCCTACAATGAGCAGTTCTTC
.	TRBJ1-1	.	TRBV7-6	CASSFFGGNTEAFF	TGTGCCAGCAGCTTTTTCGGGGGAAACACTGAAGCTTTCTTT
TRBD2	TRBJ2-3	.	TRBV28	CASRTSGVDTQYF	TGTGCCAGTCGGACTAGCGGGGTAGATACGCAGTATTTT
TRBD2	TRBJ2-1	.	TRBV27	CASSSGGPYNEQFF	TGTGCCAGCAGTTCGGGAGGGCCTTACAATGAGCAGTTCTTC
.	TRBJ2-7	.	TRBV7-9	CASRPSGTFSYEQYF	TGTGCCAGCAGACCCTCCGGGACTTTCTCCTACGAGCAGTACTTC
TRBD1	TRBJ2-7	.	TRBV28	CASKAGGFIYEQYF	TGTGCCAGCAAGGCAGGGGGATTTATCTACGAGCAGTACTTC
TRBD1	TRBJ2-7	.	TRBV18	CASSRGKGARSYEQYF	TGTGCCAGCTCACGAGGGAAGGGGGCAAGATCCTACGAGCAGTACTTC
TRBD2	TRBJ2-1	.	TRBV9	CASSTLAGGTYNEQFF	TGTGCCAGCAGCACCCTAGCGGGAGGCACCTACAATGAGCAGTTCTTC
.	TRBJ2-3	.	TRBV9	CASSEGAITDTQYF	TGTGCCAGCAGCGAAGGAGCGATCACAGATACGCAGTATTTT
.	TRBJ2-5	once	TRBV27	CASSLNRVETQYF	TGTGCCAGCAGTTTGAACAGGGTCGAGACCCAGTACTTC
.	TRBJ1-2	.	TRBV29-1	CSVEKHNYGYTF	TGCAGCGTTGAAAAACATAACTATGGCTACACCTTC
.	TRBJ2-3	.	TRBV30	CAWSETVTDTQYF	TGTGCCTGGAGTGAAACGGTCACAGATACGCAGTATTTT
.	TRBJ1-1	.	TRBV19	CASSPWTEMNTEAFF	TGTGCCAGTAGTCCATGGACAGAGATGAACACTGAAGCTTTCTTT
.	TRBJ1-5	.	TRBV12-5	CASVSYSNQPQHF	TGTGCTAGTGTCTCTTATAGCAATCAGCCCCAGCATTTT
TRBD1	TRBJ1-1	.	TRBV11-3	CASSFSRTGAEAFF	TGTGCCAGCAGCTTTAGCCGCACAGGGGCTGAAGCTTTCTTT
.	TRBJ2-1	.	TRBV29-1	CSVGTFSYNEQFF	TGCAGCGTTGGGACGTTTTCCTACAATGAGCAGTTCTTC
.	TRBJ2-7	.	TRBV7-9	CASSATYEQYF	TGTGCCAGCAGCGCGACCTACGAGCAGTACTTC
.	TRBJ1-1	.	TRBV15	CATSRKSPDKAFF	TGTGCCACCAGCAGAAAAAGCCCGGACAAGGCTTTCTTT
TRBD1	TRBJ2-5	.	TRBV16	CASSPGQQETQYF	TGTGCCAGCAGCCCGGGACAGCAAGAGACCCAGTACTTC
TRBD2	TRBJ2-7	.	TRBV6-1	CASSDGLAGYSYEQYF	TGTGCCAGCAGTGACGGACTAGCGGGTTACTCCTACGAGCAGTACTTC
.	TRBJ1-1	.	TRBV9	CASSPGQNTEAFF	TGTGCCAGCAGCCCGGGACAGAACACTGAAGCTTTCTTT
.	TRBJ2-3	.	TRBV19	CASSIEAGEGGPTDTQYF	TGTGCCAGTAGTATCGAAGCAGGGGAAGGTGGGCCCACAGATACGCAGTATTTT
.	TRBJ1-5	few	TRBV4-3	CASSQDWGVRQPQHF	TGCGCCAGCAGCCAAGATTGGGGAGTTCGGCAGCCCCAGCATTTT
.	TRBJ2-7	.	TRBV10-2	CASSGGAFNYEQYF	TGCGCCAGCAGTGGGGGGGCCTTTAACTACGAGCAGTACTTC
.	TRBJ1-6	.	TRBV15	CASRRDDNSPLHF	TGTGCCTCGAGGAGGGACGATAATTCACCCCTCCACTTT
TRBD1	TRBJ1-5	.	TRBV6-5	CASSTRGEVKPQHF	TGTGCCAGCAGTACCAGGGGGGAAGTCAAGCCCCAGCATTTT
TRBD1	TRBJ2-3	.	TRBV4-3	CASSLGDSVTDTQYF	TGCGCCAGCAGCCTAGGGGACAGCGTCACAGATACGCAGTATTTT
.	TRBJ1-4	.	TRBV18	CASSPTAREKLFF	TGTGCCAGCTCCCCCACCGCGCGTGAAAAACTGTTTTTT
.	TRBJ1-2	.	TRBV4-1	CASSQDGRAVSGYTF	TGCGCCAGCAGCCAAGATGGCAGGGCGGTCTCAGGCTACACCTTC
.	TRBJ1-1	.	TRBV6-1	CASSVRQEGEAFF	TGTGCCAGCAGTGTTCGACAGGAGGGTGAAGCTTTCTTT
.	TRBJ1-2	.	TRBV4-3	CASSQEYSIKTYNYGYTF	TGCGCCAGCAGCCAAGAGTACAGCATAAAAACTTATAACTATGGCTACACCTTC
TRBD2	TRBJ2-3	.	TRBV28	CASSSPPLSGGLGTDTQYF	TGTGCCAGCAGTTCCCCCCCCCTTAGCGGGGGCCTGGGCACAGATACGCAGTATTTT
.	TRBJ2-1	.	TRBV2	CASRRHGTAVTYNEQFF	TGTGCCAGCAGGCGACATGGGACGGCAGTCACCTACAATGAGCAGTTCTTC